Only a few counts were recorded for the clone carrying this T cell receptor beta chain. The data belong to a study of T-cell memory formation after mild COVID-19. The CDR3 totals 16 residues. Trimming stripped 4 bases from V and 6 bases from J, with 22 bases between. TCRdb itself ran the 5' RACE reads through MiXCR, one entry per CDR3 protein. The table records some 110,000 distinct CDR3 sequences, about a sixth of them present only once. This chain uses TRBV12-3 or TRBV12-4 with TRBJ2-7; D is tentatively TRBD1 or TRBD2 (6 bases each). Input material: PBMCs or a T cell subset sorted from them (not recorded which). The TCR comes from an adult woman who had mild COVID-19 (a few samples of this study predate the infection). Cell type and time point are not known. CDR3 DNA sequence: TGTGCCAGCAGTTCCCGATGGGGGGCTAGGGCCCGCGAGCAGTACTTC. It yields the protein CASSSRWGARAREQYF.